This TCR beta chain was profiled in a study of blood T cells in healthy people across ages. Together with a sample-barcoded 5' primer, a J-beta primer mix was included in a second PCR lasting about 7 to 11 cycles. TCRdb ran MiXCR on the 5' RACE reads and lists one entry per CDR3 protein. The table includes about 1.4 million distinct CDR3 sequences, approximately 59% detected once. Germline values: CDR1 SEHNR, CDR2 FQNEAQ (reference sequence). CDR3 size: 16 residues. Trimming took 5 bases from V and 0 from J; bases not matched to a gene: 5. Every donor contributed around 10 milliliters of peripheral blood by blood draw.

The sequenced sample was blood. The rearrangement uses TRBV7-9 and TRBJ2-3, with TRBD1 matching over 10 bases. The TCR sequence derives from a man younger than 35 in good health. CDR3 sequence reads: CASSDPGQGSTDTQYF. The CDR3 bases are TGTGCCAGCAGCGACCCGGGACAGGGGAGCACAGATACGCAGTATTTT.